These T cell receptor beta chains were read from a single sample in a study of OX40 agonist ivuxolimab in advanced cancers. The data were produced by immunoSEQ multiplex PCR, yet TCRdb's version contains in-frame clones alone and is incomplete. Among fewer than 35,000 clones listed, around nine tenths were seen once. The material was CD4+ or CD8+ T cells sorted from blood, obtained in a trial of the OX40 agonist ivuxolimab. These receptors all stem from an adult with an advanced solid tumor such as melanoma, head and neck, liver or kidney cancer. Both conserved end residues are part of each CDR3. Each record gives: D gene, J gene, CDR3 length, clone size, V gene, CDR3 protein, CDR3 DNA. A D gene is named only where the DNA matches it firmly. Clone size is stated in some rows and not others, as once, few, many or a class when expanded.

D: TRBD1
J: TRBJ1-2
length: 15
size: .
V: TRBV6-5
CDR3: CASSQGGVSHYGYTF
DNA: TGTGCCAGCAGTCAGGGGGGGGTTTCACACTATGGCTACACCTTC

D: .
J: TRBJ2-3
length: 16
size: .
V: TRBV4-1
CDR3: CASSQDGGGGGDTQYF
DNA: TGCGCCAGCAGCCAAGACGGAGGGGGGGGCGGAGATACGCAGTATTTT

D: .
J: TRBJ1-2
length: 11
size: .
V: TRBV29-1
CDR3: CSVVEGYGYTF
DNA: TGCAGCGTTGTCGAGGGTTATGGCTACACCTTC

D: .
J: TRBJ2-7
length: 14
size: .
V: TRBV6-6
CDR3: CASSYSRGSYEQYF
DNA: TGTGCCAGCAGTTACAGTCGGGGTTCCTACGAGCAGTACTTC

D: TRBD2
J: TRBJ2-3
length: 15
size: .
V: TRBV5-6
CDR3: CASSLAAGGPDTQYF
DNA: TGTGCCAGCAGCTTGGCGGCGGGAGGGCCGGACACGCAGTATTTT

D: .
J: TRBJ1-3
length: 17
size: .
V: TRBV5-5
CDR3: CASSLGRGPNSGNTIYF
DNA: TGTGCCAGCAGCTTGGGCCGAGGGCCGAACTCTGGAAACACCATATATTTT

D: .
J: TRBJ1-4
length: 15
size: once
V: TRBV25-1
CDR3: CASSEYEGANEKLFF
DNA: TGTGCCAGCAGTGAATATGAGGGGGCTAATGAAAAACTGTTTTTT

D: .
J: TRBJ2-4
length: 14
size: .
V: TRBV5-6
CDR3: CASSFRGSKNIQYF
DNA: TGTGCCAGCAGCTTTAGGGGATCCAAAAACATTCAGTACTTC

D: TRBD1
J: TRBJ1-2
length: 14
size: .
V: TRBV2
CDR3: CASMGQGGIYGYTF
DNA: TGTGCCAGCATGGGACAGGGCGGAATCTATGGCTACACCTTC

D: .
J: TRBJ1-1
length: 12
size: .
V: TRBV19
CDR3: CASLWGNTEAFF
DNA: TGTGCCAGCCTATGGGGGAACACTGAAGCTTTCTTT

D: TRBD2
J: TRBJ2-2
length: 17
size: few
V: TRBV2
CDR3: CASNLDSGRSNTGELFF
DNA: TGTGCCAGCAACTTGGATAGCGGGAGATCGAACACCGGGGAGCTGTTTTTT

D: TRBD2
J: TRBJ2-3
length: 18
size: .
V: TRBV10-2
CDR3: CASSVPRSREAHTDTQYF
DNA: TGCGCCAGCAGTGTCCCCCGGTCGCGGGAGGCTCACACAGATACGCAGTATTTT

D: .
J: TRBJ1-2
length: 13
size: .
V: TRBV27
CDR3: CASSLSRVDGYTF
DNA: TGTGCCAGCAGTTTATCGAGGGTTGACGGCTACACCTTC